Listed here are 27 T cell receptor beta chains from one sample, sequenced in a study of cytomegalovirus exposure and HLA in healthy donors. Sequenced by immunoSEQ multiplex PCR; TCRdb stores in-frame clones only, minus some. The sample yields 70,000 to 90,000 clones, approximately 86% seen once. Sequenced input: PBMCs. The receptors come from a man aged 25-45 years in good health and CMV-seronegative.

The chain carries TRBV7-9 and TRBJ1-1, with D possibly matching TRBD1 (6 bases). This CDR3 comprises 16 residues. With 5 bases removed from V and 6 bases from J, the gap between germline ends came to 22 bases. The V gene's germline CDR1 is SEHNR and CDR2 FQNEAQ (reference sequence). CDR3 DNA sequence: TGTGCCAGCAGCAAAAGGGACACAGCTTTCATCGCTGAAGCTTTCTTT. Residues: CASSKRDTAFIAEAFF. The full variable domain, completed using reference TRBV7-9 and TRBJ1-1, is DTGVSQNPRHKITKRGQNVTFRCDPISEHNRLYWYRQTLGQGPEFLTYFQNEAQLEKSRLLSDRFSAERPKGSFSTLEIQRTEQGDSAMYLCASSKRDTAFIAEAFFGQGTRLTVV.

This clone was recorded once. This chain links TRBV28 with TRBJ2-3; the match to TRBD1 covers 12 bases. The V gene end was trimmed by 3 bases and the J gene end by 4 bases; junction bases not matched to a gene: 5. Germline V CDR1 and CDR2: MDHEN, SYDVKM. The CDR3 spans 16 residues. CDR3 in amino acids: CASSLSGQGAADTQYF. In nucleotides, the CDR3 is TGTGCCAGCAGTTTGTCGGGACAGGGGGCCGCAGATACGCAGTATTTT.

The V and J genes are TRBV5-1 and TRBJ1-1; D remains unclear. Trimming pared 0 bases from V and 8 bases from J, leaving 11 bases between. Germline values: CDR1 SGHRS, CDR2 YFSETQ. CDR3 length: 13 residues. The CDR3 is CASSLGAVGEAFF. In DNA form, the CDR3 reads TGCGCCAGCAGCTTGGGAGCGGTGGGGGAAGCTTTCTTT.

V usage is TRBV10-3 and J usage is TRBJ1-5; D unresolved. V lost 3 bases and J 0 bases, leaving 15 bases between the germline ends. The CDR3 has 17 amino acids. The germline V gene encodes CDR1 ENHRY and CDR2 SYGVKD. The CDR3 DNA reads TGTGCCATCAGTGAAACTAGGGTCGGGTATAGCAATCAGCCCCAGCATTTT. Translated: CAISETRVGYSNQPQHF.

V gene TRBV7-9 combines with J gene TRBJ1-2; 8 positions agree with TRBD1. The CDR3 contains 15 residues. V trimming: 5 bases; J trimming: 8 bases; junction bases outside the gene matches: 13. CDR1 and CDR2 from the germline V gene are SEHNR and FQNEAQ (reference sequence). The CDR3 is CASSNPGQGGKGYTF. The CDR3 DNA reads TGTGCCAGCAGCAACCCAGGACAGGGTGGGAAGGGCTACACCTTC.

The rearrangement links TRBV5-1 to TRBJ2-5; possibly TRBD2 for D (5 bases). Per germline, CDR1 SGHRS and CDR2 YFSETQ. The V end lost 3 bases, the J end lost 2 bases, and 14 bases lay between the germline ends. This CDR3 has 15 residues. CDR3 DNA: TGCGCCAGCAGCTCTTCGGTCGGAGGTCAAGAGACCCAGTACTTC. Translation: CASSSSVGGQETQYF.

This sequence joins TRBV11-3 and TRBJ2-3; TRBD2 is a possible D gene (6 bases). This CDR3 contains 13 residues. CDR1 SGHNT and CDR2 YENEEA come from the germline V gene. V was clipped by 5 bases and J by 8 bases, with 14 bases between them. The CDR3 DNA follows: TGTGCCAGCAGCGTCCGGGGGAGAGGTACGCAGTATTTT. This codes for CASSVRGRGTQYF.

The V call is TRBV4-2, the J call TRBJ2-6, with 12 positions matching TRBD2. Trimming at V came to 0 bases and at J to 0 bases, leaving 3 bases not matched to a gene. The germline V gene has CDR1 LGHNA and CDR2 YNFKEQ. The CDR3 has 19 residues. This CDR3 is CASSQEGLAGYSGANVLTF. The CDR3, as DNA: TGTGCCAGCAGCCAAGAGGGACTAGCGGGTTACTCTGGGGCCAACGTCCTGACTTTC.

The rearrangement links TRBV6-5 to TRBJ2-7; 7 bases map to TRBD1. Trimming took 4 bases from V and 6 from J; bases not matched to a gene: 6. This CDR3 is 13 amino acids long. Germline CDR1 and CDR2: MNHEY and SVGAGI. CDR3 region: CASSSLRQGEQYF. The DNA of the CDR3 is TGTGCCAGCAGTTCTCTCCGACAGGGCGAGCAGTACTTC.

This clone was seen a few times. The J gene is TRBJ1-2, the V gene TRBV5-1, with a tentative D call TRBD1 (6 bases). This CDR3 has 14 amino acids. Trimming pared 1 base from V and 7 bases from J, leaving 14 bases between. Germline V CDR1 and CDR2: SGHRS, YFSETQ. CDR3 DNA sequence: TGCGCCAGCAGCTTGTCTGGACAGTTCTTTGGCTACACCTTC. Protein: CASSLSGQFFGYTF.

The chain uses TRBV10-1 and TRBJ2-7; tentatively, D is TRBD2 (6 bases). Trimming cost V 0 bases and J 2 bases, with 26 bases left between them. From germline, CDR1 is WNHNN and CDR2 SYGVQD (reference sequence). The CDR3 has 20 amino acids. The CDR3 sequence: CASSESGPTQGGDRTYEQYF. The CDR3 nucleotides are TGCGCCAGCAGTGAGTCCGGACCGACCCAGGGAGGAGACCGAACCTACGAGCAGTACTTC.

This chain connects TRBV6-8 to TRBJ2-3; 14 bases agree with TRBD2. The CDR3 is 18 residues long. Germline CDR1 is MNHGY and CDR2 is SAAAGT. J gave up 5 bases and V 5 bases, and 12 bases lay outside the gene matches. DNA of the CDR3: TGTGCCAGCAGTCCTCGGACTAGCGGGGGGCGGGATAAAGATACGCAGTATTTT. Its protein is CASSPRTSGGRDKDTQYF.

The genes are TRBV6-5 and TRBJ1-4; 10 nucleotides align to TRBD1. V lost 4 bases and J lost 8; bases outside the gene matches: 10. The CDR3 spans 16 residues. Per germline, CDR1 MNHEY and CDR2 SVGAGI. Here the CDR3 DNA reads TGTGCCAGCAGTTCCCTACGACAGGGGGCCGGGGAAAAACTGTTTTTT. Translating gives CASSSLRQGAGEKLFF.

CDR3 amino acids: CASNSGTASNQPQHF. The CDR3 bases are TGTGCCAGTAATTCCGGGACAGCGAGCAATCAGCCCCAGCATTTT. V gene TRBV19 combines with J gene TRBJ1-5, with TRBD1 identical over 7 bases. This CDR3 region has 15 residues. V shed 7 bases, J shed 1 base, and the junction held 7 bases outside the gene matches. The germline gives CDR1 LNHDA, CDR2 SQIVND (reference sequence).

This clone occurred once. The J gene is TRBJ2-3, the V gene TRBV28, with a weak D call TRBD1 (6 bases). CDR1 and CDR2 (germline): MDHEN, SYDVKM. This CDR3 region has 15 residues. V was shortened by 2 bases and J by 1 base, with 10 bases between the two germline ends. CDR3 region: CASSLTGLGTDTQYF. The CDR3 DNA reads TGTGCCAGCAGTTTAACAGGGTTGGGCACAGATACGCAGTATTTT.

The V gene is TRBV4-3, the J gene TRBJ1-2; 8 bases are a match to TRBD1. The CDR3 runs 14 residues. In germline, CDR1 is LGHNA, CDR2 YSLEER. V lost 2 bases, J lost 2 bases, and 1 base stayed unmatched. The CDR3 protein is CASSQRTGNYGYTF. The CDR3 DNA reads as TGCGCCAGCAGCCAAAGGACAGGGAACTATGGCTACACCTTC.

The CDR3 reads CASGSQDQPQHF. The CDR3 DNA follows: TGTGCTAGTGGTTCGCAGGATCAGCCCCAGCATTTT. The rearrangement joins TRBV12-5 to TRBJ1-5; D gene ambiguous. Trimming removed 4 bases at V and 5 bases at J, with 6 bases between. The CDR3 spans 12 residues. The germline gives CDR1 LGHNT, CDR2 FRNRAP.

CDR3 in amino acids: CASSWGGLNEQFF. The CDR3, as DNA: TGTGCCAGCAGCTGGGGGGGGTTGAATGAGCAGTTCTTC. The chain joins TRBV5-4 to TRBJ2-1; 7 bases are a match to TRBD2. The CDR3 consists of 13 residues. Germline V lookup: CDR1 SGHNT, CDR2 YYREEE (reference sequence). V gave up 3 bases and J gave up 7 bases; unmatched junction bases: 4.

The chain employs TRBV2 and TRBJ2-7; D is possibly TRBD1 (5 bases). Germline V gene sequence: CDR1 SNHLY, CDR2 FYNNEI. V was trimmed by 6 bases and J by 0 bases, leaving 9 bases between them. This CDR3 has 13 amino acids. The CDR3 coding sequence is TGTGCCAGCAGACCCGACAGCTCCTACGAGCAGTACGTC. The encoded protein is CASRPDSSYEQYV.

Here the CDR3 DNA reads TGTGCCAGCAGAATGACAGAACATACGCAGTATTTT. Protein sequence: CASRMTEHTQYF. V usage is TRBV27 and J usage is TRBJ2-3; D perhaps matches TRBD1 (5 bases). V lost 6 bases and J lost 7, with 11 bases in between. The CDR3 is 12 amino acids. The germline CDR1 and CDR2 sequences are MNHEY and SMNVEV (reference sequence).

The chain is built from TRBV15 and TRBJ2-1, with a possible D match to TRBD1 (6 bases). Germline-derived CDR1 and CDR2 are LNHNV and YYDKDF (reference sequence). V was clipped by 0 bases and J by 4 bases, with 7 bases between them. There are 14 residues in the CDR3. Here the CDR3 reads CATSRDGTYNEQFF. CDR3 in DNA: TGTGCCACCAGCAGAGACGGGACATACAATGAGCAGTTCTTC.

This chain connects TRBV7-2 to TRBJ2-2, with 7 bases lining up with TRBD1. The CDR3 is 14 residues long. V was clipped by 2 bases and J by 6 bases; unmatched bases: 3. Germline values: CDR1 SGHTA, CDR2 FQGNSA. The CDR3: CASSLNRGAGELFF. CDR3 DNA: TGTGCCAGCAGCTTAAACAGGGGCGCCGGGGAGCTGTTTTTT.

The chain recombines TRBV11-3 with TRBJ2-7, with 13 bases fitting TRBD2. This CDR3 is 18 amino acids long. Germline CDR1 SGHNT, CDR2 YENEEA. Trimming cost V 1 base and J 1 base; bases outside gene matches: 7. The CDR3 DNA is TGTGCCAGCAGCTTAGGTTGGACTAGCGGGAGTCAATCCTACGAGCAGTACGTC. This encodes CASSLGWTSGSQSYEQYV.

The chain has TRBV10-3 and TRBJ1-1; 8 bases agree with TRBD1. V was pared by 3 bases and J by 1 base, with 1 base of the junction left unmatched. Germline V gene sequence: CDR1 ENHRY, CDR2 SYGVKD. CDR3 length: 14 amino acids. The CDR3 sequence: CAISDGQGNTEAFF. The CDR3 DNA reads as TGTGCCATCAGTGACGGACAGGGGAACACTGAAGCTTTCTTT.

In this sample, this clone is medium-sized (0.01 to 0.1%). V usage is TRBV27 and J usage is TRBJ2-1; D not certain. Trimming removed 5 bases at V and 0 bases at J, with 11 bases between. There are 15 residues in the CDR3. The germline V gene has CDR1 MNHEY and CDR2 SMNVEV (reference sequence). CDR3 amino acids: CASSATDPSYNEQFF. The CDR3 DNA reads as TGTGCCAGCAGTGCGACTGACCCCTCCTACAATGAGCAGTTCTTC.

The chain is built from TRBV9 and TRBJ2-1; 11 bases are a match to TRBD2. The CDR3 length is 15 residues. Per the germline V gene, CDR1 is SGDLS and CDR2 is YYNGEE. V was pared by 0 bases and J by 9 bases, with 5 bases of the junction left unmatched. The CDR3: CASSVDSGRAVEQFF. The CDR3 region has the DNA TGTGCCAGCAGCGTAGATAGCGGGAGGGCCGTTGAGCAGTTCTTC.

This chain uses TRBV29-1 with TRBJ1-1, with D uncertain. The germline gives CDR1 SQVTM, CDR2 ANQGSEA. CDR3 length: 13 amino acids. V dropped 5 bases and J dropped 1 base, with 11 bases sitting between them. CDR3 nucleotides: TGCAGCGTTCATGCGGGTGGGAACACTGAAGCTTTCTTT. Encoded protein: CSVHAGGNTEAFF.